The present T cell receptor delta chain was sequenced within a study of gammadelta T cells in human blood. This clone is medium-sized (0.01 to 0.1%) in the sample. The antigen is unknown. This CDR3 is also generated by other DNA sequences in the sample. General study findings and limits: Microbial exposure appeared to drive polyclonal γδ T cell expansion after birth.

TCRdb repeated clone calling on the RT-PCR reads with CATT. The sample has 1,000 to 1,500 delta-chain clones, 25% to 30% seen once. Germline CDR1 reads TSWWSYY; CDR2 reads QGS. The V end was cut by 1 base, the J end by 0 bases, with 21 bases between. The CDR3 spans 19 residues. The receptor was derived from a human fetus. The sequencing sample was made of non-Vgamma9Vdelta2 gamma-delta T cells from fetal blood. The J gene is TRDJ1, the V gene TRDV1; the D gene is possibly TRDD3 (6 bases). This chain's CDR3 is CALGERPGENVKYTDKLIF. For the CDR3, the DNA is TGTGCTCTTGGGGAACGCCCGGGGGAGAATGTAAAGTACACCGATAAACTCATCTTT.